These T cell receptor beta chains were read from a single sample in a study of T cell responses to AZD1222 COVID-19 vaccine. TCRdb keeps only in-frame clones here, not all; method: immunoSEQ multiplex PCR. The repertoire holds about 110,000 clones, with 89% as singletons. The sample here was peripheral blood, taken on day 0 of AZD1222 vaccination. These receptors originate from an adult in good health. The CDR3 runs from the conserved cysteine through the conserved F or W. D genes are given only for firm matches. A clone size is listed for some rows: how often the clone was seen (once, few, many), or a class if it is expanded.

size	V	J	D	CDR3	DNA
NA	TRBV6-5	TRBJ2-7	NA	CASSLQGIYEQYF	TGTGCCAGCAGCCTACAGGGAATCTACGAGCAGTACTTC
NA	TRBV6-5	TRBJ1-1	NA	CASEYGTEAFF	TGTGCCAGCGAATACGGGACTGAAGCTTTCTTT
NA	TRBV5-1	TRBJ2-7	NA	CASSWGGGVDYEQYF	TGCGCCAGCAGCTGGGGAGGGGGAGTTGACTACGAGCAGTACTTC
once	TRBV9	TRBJ1-2	TRBD1	CASSVSTGASRPSNYGYTF	TGTGCCAGCAGCGTTTCGACAGGGGCCTCCAGACCGTCTAACTATGGCTACACCTTC
NA	TRBV7-9	TRBJ2-5	TRBD1	CASSRRTGGGETQYF	TGTGCCAGCAGCCGCCGGACAGGGGGCGGCGAGACCCAGTACTTC
NA	TRBV28	TRBJ2-7	TRBD2	CASNMSGRALRQYF	TGTGCCAGCAATATGAGCGGGAGGGCCCTAAGGCAGTACTTC
few	TRBV2	TRBJ1-6	NA	CASIGSYNSPLHF	TGTGCCAGCATCGGCTCCTATAATTCACCCCTCCACTTT
NA	TRBV3-1/TRBV3-2	TRBJ1-6	NA	CASSQVTGYNSPLHF	TGTGCCAGCAGCCAAGTGACCGGCTATAATTCACCCCTCCACTTT
NA	TRBV19	TRBJ2-7	NA	CASSTTGQSVSSYEQYF	TGTGCCAGTAGTACCACAGGACAGTCCGTTTCTTCCTACGAGCAGTACTTC
NA	TRBV7-9	TRBJ2-2	NA	CASSLGDRRTGELFF	TGTGCCAGCAGCTTAGGTGACCGTAGGACCGGGGAGCTGTTTTTT
NA	TRBV20-1	TRBJ1-5	TRBD1	CSASSGGGRSQPQHF	TGCAGTGCTAGTTCAGGGGGCGGACGGTCACAGCCCCAGCATTTT
NA	TRBV7-2	TRBJ2-2	NA	CASSLKGANTGELFF	TGTGCCAGCAGCTTAAAAGGGGCGAACACCGGGGAGCTGTTTTTT
NA	TRBV27	TRBJ2-7	NA	CASSLLGGGGSYEQYF	TGTGCCAGCAGTTTATTAGGGGGAGGCGGCTCCTACGAGCAGTACTTC
NA	TRBV6-5	TRBJ2-7	TRBD2	CASSSGTSGSLYEQYF	TGTGCCAGCAGTTCCGGGACTAGCGGGAGTCTGTACGAGCAGTACTTC
NA	TRBV7-3	TRBJ2-3	NA	CASSLNPGSTDTQYF	TGTGCCAGCAGCTTAAATCCAGGGAGCACAGATACGCAGTATTTT
NA	TRBV29-1	TRBJ2-7	TRBD1	CSVVTGPNTYEQYF	TGCAGCGTGGTGACAGGGCCAAACACCTACGAGCAGTACTTC
NA	TRBV7-2	TRBJ2-7	TRBD1	CASSPGGQQYEQYF	TGTGCCAGCAGCCCAGGGGGACAGCAATACGAGCAGTACTTC
NA	TRBV7-2	TRBJ2-7	NA	CASSLMQGLSYEQYF	TGTGCCAGCAGCTTAATGCAGGGGCTATCCTACGAGCAGTACTTC
NA	TRBV19	TRBJ1-5	NA	CASIGRLGLAQHF	TGTGCCAGTATCGGACGGCTAGGGTTGGCCCAGCATTTT
NA	TRBV4-2	TRBJ1-1	TRBD1	CASSQEGVTGWTFF	TGTGCCAGCAGCCAAGAGGGTGTGACAGGGTGGACTTTCTTT
once	TRBV11-3	TRBJ1-1	TRBD1	CASSLGQGEGTEAFF	TGTGCCAGCAGCTTAGGACAGGGGGAGGGCACTGAAGCTTTCTTT
NA	TRBV5-4	TRBJ2-3	TRBD1	CASSMDRYTDTQYF	TGTGCCAGCAGCATGGACAGGTACACAGATACGCAGTATTTT
NA	TRBV28	TRBJ1-5	NA	CASRYRRNQPQHF	TGTGCCAGCCGATACAGGAGGAATCAGCCCCAGCATTTT
NA	TRBV3-1/TRBV3-2	TRBJ2-5	NA	CASSLSSLSRRETQYF	TGTGCCAGCAGCCTAAGCTCCCTATCGCGGCGGGAGACCCAGTACTTC
NA	TRBV28	TRBJ2-1	NA	CASSFGYQENNELFF	TGTGCCAGCAGTTTCGGGTACCAGGAAAACAATGAGCTGTTCTTC
NA	TRBV4-2	TRBJ1-2	TRBD1	CASSQATGGPYGYTF	TGTGCCAGCAGCCAGGCTACAGGGGGTCCCTATGGCTACACCTTC
few	TRBV3-1/TRBV3-2	TRBJ2-7	NA	CASSPGTSDWDEQYF	TGTGCCAGCAGCCCCGGGACGTCGGATTGGGACGAGCAGTACTTC
NA	TRBV5-4	TRBJ1-2	TRBD1	CASSSRGRLGYTF	TGTGCCAGCAGCTCCAGGGGGCGGCTTGGCTACACCTTC
NA	TRBV28	TRBJ1-1	NA	CASSLLSRTEAFF	TGTGCCAGCAGTTTGTTGAGCAGGACTGAAGCTTTCTTT
NA	TRBV29-1	TRBJ1-5	TRBD1	CSVAGQNNQPQHF	TGCAGCGTGGCGGGACAGAACAATCAGCCCCAGCATTTT
NA	TRBV12-3/TRBV12-4	TRBJ1-2	NA	CAIDRRSPYGYTF	TGTGCCATCGACCGCCGGAGCCCCTATGGCTACACCTTC
NA	TRBV18	TRBJ1-3	NA	CASSPVQGTGNTIYF	TGTGCCAGCTCACCGGTCCAGGGAACTGGAAACACCATATATTTT
NA	TRBV7-3	TRBJ1-5	NA	CASSLSYEEPQHF	TGTGCCAGCAGCTTAAGTTACGAAGAGCCCCAGCATTTT
NA	TRBV7-2	TRBJ2-1	NA	CASSSQVVGEQFF	TGTGCCAGCAGCTCCCAGGTGGTTGGTGAGCAGTTCTTC
NA	TRBV14	TRBJ2-7	TRBD1	CASSQVYRTGGYEQYF	TGTGCCAGCAGCCAAGTATACAGGACAGGGGGCTACGAGCAGTACTTC
NA	TRBV24-1	TRBJ1-2	NA	CATSDWAANYGYTF	TGTGCCACCAGTGATTGGGCAGCCAACTATGGCTACACCTTC
NA	TRBV11-3	TRBJ2-5	TRBD2	CASSIKLGLGTQETQYF	TGTGCCAGCAGCATAAAACTGGGACTAGGGACCCAGGAGACCCAGTACTTC
NA	TRBV7-3	TRBJ2-1	TRBD2	CASSLTSGSRNEQFF	TGTGCCAGCAGCCTCACTAGCGGGAGTAGGAATGAGCAGTTCTTC
once	TRBV5-5	TRBJ1-5	NA	CASSSRESNQPQHF	TGTGCCAGCAGCTCAAGGGAGAGCAATCAGCCCCAGCATTTT
NA	TRBV6-5	TRBJ1-1	NA	CASSYRGLGTEAFF	TGTGCCAGCAGCTATAGAGGACTGGGCACTGAAGCTTTCTTT
NA	TRBV24-1	TRBJ2-2	TRBD2	CATRGTSGRGELFF	TGTGCCACCAGAGGGACTAGCGGGCGCGGGGAGCTGTTTTTT
NA	TRBV6-5	TRBJ1-3	NA	CATLGFQGNTIYF	TGTGCCACCCTAGGGTTTCAAGGAAACACCATATATTTT
NA	TRBV7-9	TRBJ1-2	TRBD1	CASSLRTGGIGYTF	TGTGCCAGCAGCCTACGGACAGGGGGAATTGGCTACACCTTC
NA	TRBV14	TRBJ1-1	NA	CASRAMILNTEAFF	TGTGCCAGCAGGGCGATGATCCTGAACACTGAAGCTTTCTTT
NA	TRBV19	TRBJ1-5	TRBD1	CASSGTGGNQPQHF	TGTGCCAGTAGCGGGACAGGGGGCAATCAGCCCCAGCATTTT